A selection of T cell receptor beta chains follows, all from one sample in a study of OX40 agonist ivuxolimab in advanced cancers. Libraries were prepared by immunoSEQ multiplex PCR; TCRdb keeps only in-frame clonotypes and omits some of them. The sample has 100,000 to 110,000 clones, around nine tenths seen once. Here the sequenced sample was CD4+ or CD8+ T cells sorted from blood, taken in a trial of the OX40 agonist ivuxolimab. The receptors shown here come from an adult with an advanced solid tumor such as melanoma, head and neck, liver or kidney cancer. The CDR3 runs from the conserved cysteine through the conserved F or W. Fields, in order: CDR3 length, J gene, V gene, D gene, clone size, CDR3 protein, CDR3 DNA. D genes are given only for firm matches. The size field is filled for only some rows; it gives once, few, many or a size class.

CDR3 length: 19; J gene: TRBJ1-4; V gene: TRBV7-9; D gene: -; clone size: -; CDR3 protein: CASSSPWDTDGGANEKLFF; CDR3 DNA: TGTGCCAGCAGCTCCCCCTGGGACACAGACGGGGGGGCTAATGAAAAACTGTTTTTT
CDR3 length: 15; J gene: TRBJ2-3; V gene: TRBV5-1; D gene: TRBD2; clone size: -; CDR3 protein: CASSLKAGGTDTQYF; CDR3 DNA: TGCGCCAGCAGCTTGAAGGCGGGGGGGACAGATACGCAGTATTTT
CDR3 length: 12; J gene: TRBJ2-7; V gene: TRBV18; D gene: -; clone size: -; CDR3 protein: CASSPSSHGQYF; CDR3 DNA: TGTGCCAGCTCCCCATCATCCCACGGGCAGTACTTC
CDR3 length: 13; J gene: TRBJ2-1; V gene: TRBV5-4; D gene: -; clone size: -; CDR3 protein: CASSLDRGDEQFF; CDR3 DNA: TGTGCCAGCAGCTTGGATAGGGGGGATGAGCAGTTCTTC
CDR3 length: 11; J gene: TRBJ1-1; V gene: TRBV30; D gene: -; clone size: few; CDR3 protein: CAWTLGGRAFF; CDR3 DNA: TGTGCCTGGACTCTAGGTGGTAGGGCTTTCTTT
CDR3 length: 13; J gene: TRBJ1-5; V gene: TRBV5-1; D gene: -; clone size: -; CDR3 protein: CASSRGLNQPQHF; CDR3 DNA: TGCGCCAGCAGCCGGGGCCTCAATCAGCCCCAGCATTTT
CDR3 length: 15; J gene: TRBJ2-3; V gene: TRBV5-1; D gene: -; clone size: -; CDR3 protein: CASSLGSRGTDTQYF; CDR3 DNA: TGCGCCAGCAGCTTGGGGAGTAGGGGCACAGATACGCAGTATTTT
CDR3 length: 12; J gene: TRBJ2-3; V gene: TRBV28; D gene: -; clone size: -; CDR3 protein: CASVKGSQTQYF; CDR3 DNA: TGTGCCAGCGTAAAGGGCAGCCAAACGCAGTATTTT
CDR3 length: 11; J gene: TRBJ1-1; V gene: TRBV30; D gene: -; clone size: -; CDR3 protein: CAWSRDTEAFF; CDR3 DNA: TGTGCCTGGAGTCGGGACACTGAAGCTTTCTTT
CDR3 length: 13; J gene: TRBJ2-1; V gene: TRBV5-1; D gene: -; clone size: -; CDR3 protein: CASSRGPYNEQFF; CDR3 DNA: TGCGCCAGCAGCCGCGGACCATACAATGAGCAGTTCTTC
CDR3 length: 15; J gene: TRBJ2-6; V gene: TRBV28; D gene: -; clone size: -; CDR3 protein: CASTALRVGANVLTF; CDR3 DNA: TGTGCCAGCACCGCTTTGAGAGTTGGGGCCAACGTCCTGACTTTC
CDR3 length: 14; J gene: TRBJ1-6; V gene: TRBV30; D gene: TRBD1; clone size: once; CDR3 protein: CAWRGQGLSSPLHF; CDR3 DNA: TGTGCCTGGAGGGGACAGGGACTCTCTTCACCCCTCCACTTT
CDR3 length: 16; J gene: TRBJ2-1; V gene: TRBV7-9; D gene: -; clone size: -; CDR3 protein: CASSEVGGDHYNEQFF; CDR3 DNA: TGTGCCAGCAGCGAAGTCGGCGGGGATCACTACAATGAGCAGTTCTTC
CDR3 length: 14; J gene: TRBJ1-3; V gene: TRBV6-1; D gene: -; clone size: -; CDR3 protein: CASRAGVSGNTIYF; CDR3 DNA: TGTGCCAGCAGAGCGGGTGTCTCTGGAAACACCATATATTTT
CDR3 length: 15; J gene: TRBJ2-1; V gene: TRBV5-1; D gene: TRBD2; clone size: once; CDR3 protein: CASTPELAGVGEQFF; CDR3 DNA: TGCGCCAGCACCCCGGAACTAGCGGGAGTGGGTGAGCAGTTCTTC
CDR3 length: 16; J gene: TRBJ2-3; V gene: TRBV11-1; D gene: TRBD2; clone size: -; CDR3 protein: CASSLTGLAGTDTQYF; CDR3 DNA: TGTGCCAGCAGCTTAACGGGACTAGCGGGGACAGATACGCAGTATTTT
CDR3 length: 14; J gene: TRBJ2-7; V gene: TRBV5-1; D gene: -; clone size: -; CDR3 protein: CASREEGQHYEQYF; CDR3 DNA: TGCGCCAGCAGAGAGGAGGGGCAGCACTACGAGCAGTACTTC
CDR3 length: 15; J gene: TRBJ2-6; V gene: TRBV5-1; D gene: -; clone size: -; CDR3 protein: CASMIRGAGANVLTF; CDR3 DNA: TGCGCCAGCATGATTCGGGGAGCTGGGGCCAACGTCCTGACTTTC
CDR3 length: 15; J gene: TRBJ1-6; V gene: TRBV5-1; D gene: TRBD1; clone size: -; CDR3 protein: CASSWRTGGNSPLHF; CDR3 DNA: TGCGCCAGCAGCTGGCGGACAGGAGGCAATTCACCCCTCCACTTT
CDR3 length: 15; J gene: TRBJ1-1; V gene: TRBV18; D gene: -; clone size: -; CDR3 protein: CASSEIQGVGTEAFF; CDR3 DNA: TGTGCCAGCTCCGAAATACAAGGGGTTGGTACTGAAGCTTTCTTT
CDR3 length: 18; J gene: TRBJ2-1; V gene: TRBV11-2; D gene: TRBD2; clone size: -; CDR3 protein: CASSLVVATSGGAVKQFF; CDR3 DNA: TGTGCCAGCAGCTTAGTCGTAGCGACTAGCGGGGGGGCGGTGAAGCAGTTCTTC
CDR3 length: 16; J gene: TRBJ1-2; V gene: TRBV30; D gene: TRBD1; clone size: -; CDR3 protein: CAWTYGQGVLPYGYTF; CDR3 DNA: TGTGCCTGGACTTATGGACAGGGGGTTCTGCCCTATGGCTACACCTTC
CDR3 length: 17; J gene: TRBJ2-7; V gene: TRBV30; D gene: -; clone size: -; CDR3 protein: CAWSVRGAGLIGGEQYF; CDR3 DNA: TGTGCCTGGAGTGTACGAGGGGCCGGACTTATAGGGGGGGAGCAGTACTTC
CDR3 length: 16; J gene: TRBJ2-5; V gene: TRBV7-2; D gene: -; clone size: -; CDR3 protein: CASSLSPGSGQETQYF; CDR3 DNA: TGTGCCAGCAGCTTAAGCCCAGGGAGCGGACAAGAGACCCAGTACTTC
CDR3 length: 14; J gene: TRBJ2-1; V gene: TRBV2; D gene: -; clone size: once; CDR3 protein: CASSDGSSYNEQFF; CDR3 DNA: TGTGCCAGCAGTGATGGGAGCTCCTACAATGAGCAGTTCTTC
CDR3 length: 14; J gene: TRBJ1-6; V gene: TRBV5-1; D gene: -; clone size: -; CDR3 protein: CASSHGTDNSPLHF; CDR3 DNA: TGCGCCAGCAGCCACGGTACAGATAATTCACCCCTCCACTTT
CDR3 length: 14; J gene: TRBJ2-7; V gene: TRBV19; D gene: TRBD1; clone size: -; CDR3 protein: CASSIGTGNYEQYF; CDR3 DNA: TGTGCCAGTAGTATAGGGACAGGGAACTACGAGCAGTACTTC
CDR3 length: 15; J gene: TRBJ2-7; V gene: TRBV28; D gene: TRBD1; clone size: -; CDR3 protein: CASIGGRDRGYEQYF; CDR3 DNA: TGTGCCAGCATTGGGGGCAGGGACAGGGGCTACGAGCAGTACTTC
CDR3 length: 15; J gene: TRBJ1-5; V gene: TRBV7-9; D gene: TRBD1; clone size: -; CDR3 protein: CASSLAGQGNQPQHF; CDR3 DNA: TGTGCCAGCAGCTTAGCAGGACAGGGTAATCAGCCCCAGCATTTT
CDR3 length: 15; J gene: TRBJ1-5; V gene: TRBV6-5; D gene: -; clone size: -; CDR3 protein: CASRRDRYSNQPQHF; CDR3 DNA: TGTGCCAGCAGGAGAGACAGATATAGCAATCAGCCCCAGCATTTT
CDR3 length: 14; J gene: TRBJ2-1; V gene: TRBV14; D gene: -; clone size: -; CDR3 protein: CASSQVSSYNEQFF; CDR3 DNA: TGTGCCAGCAGCCAAGTTTCCTCCTACAATGAGCAGTTCTTC
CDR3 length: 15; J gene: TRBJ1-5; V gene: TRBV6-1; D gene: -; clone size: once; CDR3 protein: CASSEWGQINQPQHF; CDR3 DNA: TGTGCCAGCAGTGAATGGGGGCAGATCAATCAGCCCCAGCATTTT
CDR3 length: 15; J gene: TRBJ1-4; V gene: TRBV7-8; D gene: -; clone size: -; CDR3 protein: CASSPQTIAQKIVFF; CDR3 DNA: TGTGCCAGCAGCCCGCAGACTATTGCACAAAAAATAGTGTTTTTT
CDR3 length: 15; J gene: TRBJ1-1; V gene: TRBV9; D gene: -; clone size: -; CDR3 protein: CASSQREGMNTEAFF; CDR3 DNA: TGTGCCAGCAGTCAGAGGGAGGGGATGAACACTGAAGCTTTCTTT
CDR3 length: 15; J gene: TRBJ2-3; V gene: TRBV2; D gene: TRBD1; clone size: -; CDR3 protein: CASSVRDSGTDTQYF; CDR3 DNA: TGTGCCAGCAGTGTTAGGGACAGCGGCACAGATACGCAGTATTTT
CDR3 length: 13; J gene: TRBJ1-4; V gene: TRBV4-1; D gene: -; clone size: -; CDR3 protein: CASSHPGNEKLFF; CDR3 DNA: TGCGCCAGCAGCCATCCCGGCAATGAAAAACTGTTTTTT
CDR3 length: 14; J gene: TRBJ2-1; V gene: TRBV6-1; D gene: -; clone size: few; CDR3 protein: CASSRERTYNEQFF; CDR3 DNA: TGTGCCAGTAGTCGGGAGCGAACCTACAATGAGCAGTTCTTC
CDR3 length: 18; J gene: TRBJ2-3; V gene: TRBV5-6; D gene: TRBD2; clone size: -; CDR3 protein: CASSPLRLAGGYTDTQYF; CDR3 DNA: TGTGCCAGCAGCCCCCTGCGACTAGCGGGAGGATACACAGATACGCAGTATTTT
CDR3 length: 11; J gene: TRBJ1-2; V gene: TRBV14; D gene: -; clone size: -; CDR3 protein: CASSPGYGYTF; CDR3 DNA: TGTGCCAGCAGCCCCGGCTATGGCTACACCTTC